This passage covers 15 T cell receptor beta chains from one sample sequenced in a study of blood T cell repertoires in COVID-19. The table came from immunoSEQ multiplex PCR; TCRdb's copy has only in-frame clones and leaves some out. The sample carries more than 250,000 clones, nearly 90% recorded once. Sequencing input: PBMCs or T cells enriched from blood (not recorded which). The origin of the receptors is a woman aged 18-29 years with acute COVID-19.

Of note for this clone: One end of the junction is discordant with germline, which a read error may explain. J is TRBJ2-1 and V is TRBV12-3 or TRBV12-4; the match to TRBD2 covers 10 bases. The length of the CDR3 is 13 residues. This CDR3 reads CASSLAGEVEQFF. The CDR3 DNA is TGTGCCAGCAGTCTAGCGGGAGAGGTTGAGCAGTTCTTC.

The rearrangement joins TRBV4-3 to TRBJ2-7; 9 bases are a match to TRBD1. The CDR3 is 15 residues long. V lost 9 bases and J lost 4; bases outside the gene matches: 13. Germline V CDR1 and CDR2: LGHNA, YSLEER. CDR3 in amino acids: CASRVDRDRVYEQYF. For the CDR3, the DNA is TGCGCCAGTAGAGTCGACCGGGACAGGGTTTACGAGCAGTACTTC.

The genes are TRBV19 and TRBJ2-7; TRBD1 agrees at 12 bases. V trimming: 6 bases; J trimming: 4 bases; junction bases outside the gene matches: 4. CDR1 and CDR2 (germline): LNHDA, SQIVND (reference sequence). The CDR3 contains 14 residues. CDR3 region: CASRGQGATYEQYF. The CDR3, as DNA: TGTGCCAGTAGGGGACAGGGGGCAACTTACGAGCAGTACTTC.

This clone was observed a few times. The J gene is TRBJ1-2, the V gene TRBV28; D is uncertain. The CDR3 has 15 amino acids. Germline V gives CDR1 MDHEN, CDR2 SYDVKM. Trimming cost V 5 bases and J 0 bases, with 13 bases left between them. Here the CDR3 reads CASSPPGGPNYGYTF. The CDR3 DNA reads as TGTGCCAGCAGTCCTCCAGGAGGGCCTAACTATGGCTACACCTTC.

This chain connects TRBV19 to TRBJ2-2; tentatively, D is TRBD2 (7 bases). The CDR3 loop spans 15 amino acids. The germline V gene encodes CDR1 LNHDA and CDR2 SQIVND (reference sequence). V was pared by 4 bases and J by 6 bases, with 15 bases between. In DNA form, the CDR3 reads TGTGCCAGTAGTAGAGGGGGGGCGACGGCCGGGGAGCTGTTTTTT. It specifies CASSRGGATAGELFF.

This clone occurred once. The chain recombines TRBV9 with TRBJ2-1, with TRBD2 matching 7 bases. This CDR3 has 13 amino acids. Germline loops: CDR1 SGDLS, CDR2 YYNGEE. V was pared by 4 bases and J by 7 bases, with 5 bases of the junction left unmatched. CDR3 in DNA: TGTGCCAGCAGCCCTCGGACTAGGAATGAGCAGTTCTTC. Amino acid sequence: CASSPRTRNEQFF.

This clone was counted between two and nine times. The CDR3 bases are TGTGCCAGCAGCTCTCCGGGACAGAAGAATGAGCAGTTCTTC. Encoded protein: CASSSPGQKNEQFF. V usage is TRBV11-2 and J usage is TRBJ2-1, with TRBD1 matching 7 bases. Trimming removed 4 bases from V and 7 bases from J; junction bases left unmatched: 7. Germline loops: CDR1 SGHAT, CDR2 FQNNGV. CDR3 size: 14 residues.

This sequence joins TRBV3-1 (or the pseudogene TRBV3-2) and TRBJ1-2, with D perhaps TRBD1 (6 bases). Germline lookup yields CDR1 LGHDT and CDR2 YNNKEL (reference sequence). V was clipped by 4 bases and J by 2 bases, with 11 bases between them. This CDR3 comprises 14 residues. The CDR3 DNA is TGTGCCAGCAGCCTCGGGACACCGAACTATGGCTACACCTTC. This codes for CASSLGTPNYGYTF.

A remark on this clone: At one end, the junction sequence differs from germline, possibly due to a read error. This chain joins TRBV5-1 and TRBJ2-7, with D hard to call. Germline V gives CDR1 SGHRS, CDR2 YFSETQ. The CDR3 is made up of 14 amino acids. CDR3 residues: CASSVTASSNEQYF. The CDR3 nucleotides are TGCGCCAGCAGCGTAACAGCTTCCTCCAACGAGCAGTACTTC.

The gene calls are TRBV6-4 and TRBJ2-1; TRBD2 matches at 10 bases. In germline, CDR1 is MRHNA, CDR2 SNTAGT. The CDR3 length is 16 residues. Germline trimming cut 3 bases from V and 8 bases from J; bases unmatched to any gene: 10. CDR3 coding DNA: TGTGCCAGCAGTGAAGGAGCGGGAGGGCCGACTGATGAGCAGTTCTTC. This sequence encodes CASSEGAGGPTDEQFF.

The CDR3 region is CASTSVYSNQPQHF. In DNA form, the CDR3 reads TGTGCCAGCACCTCGGTCTATAGCAATCAGCCCCAGCATTTT. This chain connects TRBV2 to TRBJ1-5; D unclear. In germline, CDR1 is SNHLY, CDR2 FYNNEI. Trimming cost V 7 bases and J 0 bases, with 10 bases left between them. The CDR3 loop spans 14 amino acids.

The chain uses TRBV2 and TRBJ1-2; 8 bases align to TRBD1. The V segment lost 4 bases and the J segment 7 bases; nucleotides outside the gene matches: 8. Germline V CDR1 and CDR2: SNHLY, FYNNEI. This CDR3 is 14 amino acids long. CDR3 DNA: TGTGCCAGCAGTGTTGTGGGACAGGCTGCTGGCTACACCTTC. It translates to CASSVVGQAAGYTF.

The rearrangement joins TRBV30 to TRBJ2-1; TRBD2 matches 8 bases. The J segment lost 4 bases and the V segment lost 1 base, leaving 6 bases of the junction unmatched. The CDR3 totals 15 residues. Germline V CDR1 and CDR2: GTSNPN, SVGIG (reference sequence). CDR3 in amino acids: CAWSGGAGVYNEQFF. The CDR3 DNA reads as TGTGCCTGGAGTGGGGGAGCGGGAGTGTACAATGAGCAGTTCTTC. The variable domain in full, completed from reference TRBV30 and TRBJ2-1, reads SQTIHQWPATLVQPVGSPLSLECTVEGTSNPNLYWYRQAAGRGLQLLFYSVGIGQISSEVPQNLSASRPQDRQFILSSKKLLLSDSGFYLCAWSGGAGVYNEQFFGPGTRLTVL.

The chain recombines TRBV7-3 with TRBJ2-1, with TRBD1 identical over 11 bases. The CDR3 extends over 14 amino acids. V dropped 5 bases and J dropped 6; count of bases not matched to a gene: 3. Germline-derived CDR1 and CDR2 are SGHTA and FQGTGA. Written as DNA, the CDR3 is TGTGCCAGCAGCCATGGGACAGGGGGCAATGAGCAGTTCTTC. Its protein product is CASSHGTGGNEQFF.

The V call is TRBV30, the J call TRBJ1-2; 7 bases match TRBD1. The CDR3 sequence is 14 residues long. The V and J ends lost 3 bases and 3 bases, in that order; junction bases with no gene match: 7. Germline-derived CDR1 and CDR2 are GTSNPN and SVGIG (reference sequence). CDR3 in DNA: TGTGCCTGGAGGGTCACAGGGGCTTACTATGGCTACACCTTC. The encoded protein is CAWRVTGAYYGYTF.